Listed below are T cell receptor beta chains from one sample, sequenced in a study of cytomegalovirus exposure and HLA in healthy donors. The table came from immunoSEQ multiplex PCR; TCRdb's copy has only in-frame clones and leaves some out. In the table there are around 200,000 clones, 70% of which are singletons. The specimen sequenced was PBMCs. The origin of the receptors is a man in his forties in good health and CMV-seropositive. CDR3s include the opening cysteine and the closing phenylalanine or tryptophan. A D gene is named only where the DNA matches it firmly.

>TRBV6-1|TRBD1|TRBJ1-2
CASSDTGGGGYGYTF
TGTGCCAGCAGTGATACAGGGGGAGGTGGCTATGGCTACACCTTC
>TRBV18|.|TRBJ2-5
CASSPPTGTIETQYF
TGTGCCAGCTCACCACCAACAGGGACCATCGAGACCCAGTACTTC
>TRBV7-8|TRBD2|TRBJ2-6
CASSLVGGAGANVLTF
TGTGCCAGCAGCTTAGTGGGGGGGGCTGGGGCCAACGTCCTGACTTTC
>TRBV7-9|TRBD1|TRBJ1-2
CASSYLDREGGYTF
TGTGCCAGCAGCTATCTGGACAGGGAGGGAGGCTACACCTTC
>TRBV9|TRBD2|TRBJ2-3
CASSVVGGGVTDTQYF
TGTGCCAGCAGCGTAGTTGGCGGGGGGGTAACAGATACGCAGTATTTT
>TRBV5-1|.|TRBJ2-3
CASSLRRGMADTQYF
TGCGCCAGCAGCTTAAGACGAGGGATGGCAGATACGCAGTATTTT
>TRBV27|.|TRBJ2-1
CASSITGTRGSYNEQFF
TGTGCCAGCAGTATAACAGGGACCCGCGGTTCCTACAATGAGCAGTTCTTC
>TRBV7-2|.|TRBJ1-3
CASSLTGSGNTIYF
TGTGCCAGCAGCTTAACGGGCTCTGGAAACACCATATATTTT
>TRBV7-2|TRBD2|TRBJ2-3
CASSFLSGGLTDTQYF
TGTGCCAGCAGCTTCCTTAGCGGGGGCCTCACAGATACGCAGTATTTT
>TRBV27|TRBD1|TRBJ1-1
CASSLFLGTGRTEAFF
TGTGCCAGCAGTTTATTTCTCGGGACAGGAAGGACTGAAGCTTTCTTT
>TRBV27|TRBD1|TRBJ2-2
CASRRASQGVLRELFF
TGTGCCAGCAGGCGGGCCTCCCAGGGGGTCCTAAGGGAGCTGTTTTTT